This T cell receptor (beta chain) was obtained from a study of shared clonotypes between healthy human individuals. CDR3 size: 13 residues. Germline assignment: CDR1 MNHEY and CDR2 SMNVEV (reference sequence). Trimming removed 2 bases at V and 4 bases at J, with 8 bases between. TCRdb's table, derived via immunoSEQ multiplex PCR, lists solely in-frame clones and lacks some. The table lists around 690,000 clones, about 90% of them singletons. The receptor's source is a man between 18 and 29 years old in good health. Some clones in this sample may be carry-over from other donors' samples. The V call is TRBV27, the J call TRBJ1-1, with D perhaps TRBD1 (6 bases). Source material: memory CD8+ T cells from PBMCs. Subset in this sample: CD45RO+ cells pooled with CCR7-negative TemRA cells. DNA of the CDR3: TGTGCCAGCAGTTTAAGGGGGGGCACTGAAGCTTTCTTT. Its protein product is CASSLRGGTEAFF.